This T cell receptor beta chain is drawn from a study of esophageal squamous cell carcinoma under preoperative chemotherapy. TCRdb reprocessed the PCR reads via MiXCR and lists one record per CDR3 protein. Among tens of thousands of distinct CDR3 sequences listed, roughly 52% were seen once. The study, taken as a whole, reports: After treatment, tumor-infiltrating lymphocytes apparently came partly from blood T cells.

This clonotype was observed a few times. What it binds is not known. Time point given: before preoperative PTX-NDP chemotherapy. The specimen was taken from a patient given preoperative chemotherapy. The clonotype was recovered from a human donor with esophageal squamous cell carcinoma. The donor label of this sample is uncertain.

Here the CDR3 DNA reads TGTGCCGCGGGGCTCGGGGGCCGTGACCAAGAGACCCAGTACTTC. Its protein product is CAAGLGGRDQETQYF. The rearrangement joins TRBV7-6 to TRBJ2-5; D assignment may be TRBD1 or TRBD2 (6 bases each). CDR1 and CDR2 from the germline V gene are SGHVS and FNYEAQ. Trimming pared 11 bases from V and 0 bases from J, leaving 19 bases between. The CDR3 covers 15 residues.